Each of the 31 T cell receptor beta chains below was sequenced from the same sample in a study of shared clonotypes between healthy human individuals. Here immunoSEQ multiplex PCR was the method, and the copy in TCRdb shows in-frame clones only, minus some. The table shows about half a million clones, with around 75% occurring only once. The sequencing sample was made of PBMCs. These receptors came from a middle-aged woman in good health. Some clones in this sample may be carry-over from other donors' samples.

This sequence joins TRBV15 and TRBJ1-2, with 9 nucleotides matching TRBD1. Trimming took 1 base from V and 7 from J; bases not matched to a gene: 4. CDR3 length equals 14 residues. Germline V gene sequence: CDR1 LNHNV, CDR2 YYDKDF (reference sequence). CDR3 bases: TGTGCCACCAGCAGAGGGACAGGGGCGGGTGGCTACACCTTC. Translating it yields CATSRGTGAGGYTF.

The genes are TRBV30 and TRBJ2-7; 7 nucleotides align to TRBD2. Germline loops: CDR1 GTSNPN, CDR2 SVGIG (reference sequence). This CDR3 contains 11 residues. Losses at the gene ends were 3 bases for V and 7 bases for J; bases not matched to a gene: 3. The CDR3 here is CAWSLGGEQYF. The CDR3 coding sequence is TGTGCCTGGAGCTTGGGGGGGGAGCAGTACTTC.

The chain carries TRBV28 and TRBJ2-7; unclear D gene. This CDR3 spans 12 amino acids. Germline lookup yields CDR1 MDHEN and CDR2 SYDVKM. V was trimmed by 6 bases and J by 2 bases, leaving 8 bases between them. Here the CDR3 reads CASSTLAYEQYF. The CDR3 DNA reads TGTGCCAGCAGCACCCTGGCCTACGAGCAGTACTTC.

The chain employs TRBV6-6 and TRBJ2-1; 7 bases agree with TRBD2. The CDR3 is made up of 16 amino acids. In germline, CDR1 is MNHNY, CDR2 SVGAGI (reference sequence). Trimming took 0 bases from V and 2 from J; bases not matched to a gene: 4. The CDR3: CASSYSGGSAYNEQFF. The CDR3 nucleotides read TGTGCCAGCAGTTACTCTGGCGGGAGCGCCTACAATGAGCAGTTCTTC.

This clone was observed once. The chain combines TRBV30 with TRBJ2-7; 12 bases are a match to TRBD2. V was clipped by 4 bases and J by 4 bases; unmatched bases: 2. Germline V lookup: CDR1 GTSNPN, CDR2 SVGIG (reference sequence). The CDR3 runs to 13 residues. CDR3 DNA sequence: TGTGCCTGGAAACTAGCGGGAGGTTACGAGCAGTACTTC. Translating it yields CAWKLAGGYEQYF. The variable domain in full, with the rest retrieved from reference TRBV30 and TRBJ2-7, is SQTIHQWPATLVQPVGSPLSLECTVEGTSNPNLYWYRQAAGRGLQLLFYSVGIGQISSEVPQNLSASRPQDRQFILSSKKLLLSDSGFYLCAWKLAGGYEQYFGPGTRLTVT.

This chain uses TRBV20-1 with TRBJ2-7; D is unclear. The V gene's germline CDR1 is DFQATT and CDR2 SNEGSKA (reference sequence). Trimming took off 3 bases at V and 5 bases at J, with 8 bases between the two ends. This CDR3 is built from 11 residues. The chain's CDR3 is CSASEVDEQYF. The CDR3 bases are TGCAGTGCTAGTGAGGTTGACGAGCAGTACTTC.

This rearrangement joins TRBV2 to TRBJ1-1; D gene ambiguous. Germline V gene data show CDR1 as SNHLY and CDR2 as FYNNEI. The CDR3 has 11 amino acids. V dropped 2 bases and J dropped 9 bases, with 7 bases sitting between them. The CDR3 DNA reads TGTGCCAGCAGTGAAAGGCCCAAAGCTTTCTTT. Its translation: CASSERPKAFF.

The rearrangement joins TRBV27 to TRBJ2-1; D not certain. Trimming left V 5 bases short and J 7 bases short, with 9 bases between. This CDR3 has 12 amino acids. The V gene's germline CDR1 is MNHEY and CDR2 SMNVEV (reference sequence). CDR3 DNA: TGTGCCAGCAGTAGTAGTATGAATGAGCAGTTCTTC. Translation gives CASSSSMNEQFF.

J is TRBJ1-1 and V is TRBV19; D is ambiguous. With 6 bases removed from V and 3 bases from J, the gap between germline ends came to 14 bases. CDR1 LNHDA and CDR2 SQIVND come from the germline V gene (reference sequence). This CDR3 has 14 amino acids. In DNA form, the CDR3 reads TGTGCCAGTAGGGATACAGTGCTTTACACTGAAGCTTTCTTT. This translates into CASRDTVLYTEAFF.

The chain joins TRBV19 to TRBJ1-1; no firm D call. Trimming shortened V by 8 bases and J by 0 bases, and 13 bases separated the two germline ends. CDR1 LNHDA and CDR2 SQIVND come from the germline V gene (reference sequence). This CDR3 has 14 amino acids. This CDR3 is CASSAGTMNTEAFF. DNA of the CDR3: TGTGCCAGTTCGGCGGGCACTATGAACACTGAAGCTTTCTTT.

This chain uses TRBV11-2 with TRBJ2-5, with TRBD2 matching 14 bases. Germline lookup yields CDR1 SGHAT and CDR2 FQNNGV. The CDR3 has 16 amino acids. V shed 7 bases and J 5 bases; nucleotides not matched to a gene: 9. The DNA of the CDR3 is TGTGCCAGCACCAAACCGGGACTAGCGGGAGTGGAGACCCAGTACTTC. Translating gives CASTKPGLAGVETQYF.

The genes are TRBV11-3 and TRBJ2-7, with TRBD1 matching 11 bases. Unmatched junction bases numbered 6, after V lost 5 bases and J lost 0 bases. The CDR3 contains 16 residues. Germline V lookup: CDR1 SGHNT, CDR2 YENEEA. The DNA of the CDR3 is TGTGCCAGCAGCAGGACAGGGGGCTCTGGCTCCTACGAGCAGTACTTC. Its translation is CASSRTGGSGSYEQYF.

This chain joins TRBV30 and TRBJ2-7, with D hard to call. Trimming took off 2 bases at V and 3 bases at J, with 5 bases between the two ends. The CDR3 extends over 11 amino acids. Per the germline V gene, CDR1 is GTSNPN and CDR2 is SVGIG (reference sequence). The CDR3 region is CAWSFNYEQYF. The CDR3 DNA follows: TGTGCCTGGAGTTTTAACTACGAGCAGTACTTC.

To note about this clone: Other DNA variants within this sample encode the same CDR3. This rearrangement joins TRBV11-2 to TRBJ2-7; tentative D call: TRBD1 (5 bases). Between the trimmed V and J ends, which lost 1 base and 3 bases, there was a span of 10 bases. Looked up from germline, CDR1 is SGHAT and CDR2 is FQNNGV. This CDR3 spans 14 amino acids. The CDR3 bases are TGTGCCAGCAGCTTAGGCCAGGGTATCTACGAGCAGTACTTC. This gives the protein CASSLGQGIYEQYF.

The rearrangement joins TRBV7-6 to TRBJ2-1; 11 bases fit TRBD2. V shed 5 bases and J 0 bases; nucleotides not matched to a gene: 9. The CDR3 consists of 18 residues. Germline V gene lookup returns CDR1 SGHVS and CDR2 FNYEAQ. Here the CDR3 DNA reads TGTGCCAGCAGCCCGGGACTAGCGGCCAGGAGCTCCTACAATGAGCAGTTCTTC. It specifies CASSPGLAARSSYNEQFF.

This rearrangement joins TRBV28 to TRBJ2-3; unclear D gene. The germline gives CDR1 MDHEN, CDR2 SYDVKM. This CDR3 has 15 amino acids. The ends were cut back, 6 bases at V and 2 bases at J, with 15 bases in the middle. DNA of the CDR3: TGTGCCAGCAGACCTGACAAAGCCCTCACAGATACGCAGTATTTT. Protein product: CASRPDKALTDTQYF.

This clone was recorded many times. The J gene is TRBJ2-1, the V gene TRBV4-3; the match to TRBD2 covers 12 bases. The trim removed 4 bases at V and 5 bases at J, leaving 6 bases unmatched. The CDR3 has 16 amino acids. Germline lookup yields CDR1 LGHNA and CDR2 YSLEER. CDR3 in DNA: TGCGCCAGCAGCCTCCGACTAGCGGGAGTCCACAATGAGCAGTTCTTC. The encoded protein is CASSLRLAGVHNEQFF.

A remark on this clone: A far larger clone is a single base away, which makes a read error likely. This rearrangement joins TRBV2 to TRBJ2-7; D call uncertain. The CDR3 spans 15 residues. Per germline, CDR1 SNHLY and CDR2 FYNNEI. CDR3 sequence (DNA): TGTGTCAGCAGTGACCGTTCTACATTCTCCTACGAGCAGTACTTC. This translates into CVSSDRSTFSYEQYF.

The chain has TRBV28 and TRBJ1-2, with 8 bases aligning to TRBD1. This CDR3 is built from 14 residues. CDR1 is MDHEN and CDR2 is SYDVKM in the germline V gene. The V segment lost 3 bases and the J segment 4 bases; nucleotides outside the gene matches: 4. Here the CDR3 DNA reads TGTGCCAGCAGTTTGCAGGGGGCGGTCTATGGCTACACCTTC. Translation: CASSLQGAVYGYTF.

The chain employs TRBV28 and TRBJ1-4; D unclear. Trimming removed 3 bases from V and 8 bases from J, with 13 bases in between. Germline CDR1 reads MDHEN; CDR2 reads SYDVKM. The CDR3 contains 14 residues. The CDR3 loop reads CASSFVRTVEKLFF. The CDR3 coding sequence is TGTGCCAGCAGTTTTGTCCGGACGGTCGAAAAACTGTTTTTT.

The chain recombines TRBV30 with TRBJ1-5, with 8 nucleotides matching TRBD1. J lost 5 bases, V lost 0 bases, and 3 bases had no gene match. CDR1 and CDR2 (germline): GTSNPN, SVGIG (reference sequence). The CDR3 has 14 residues. As DNA, the CDR3 is TGTGCCTGGAGTGTAGGACAGGGCTATCAGCCCCAGCATTTT. Translated: CAWSVGQGYQPQHF.

V gene TRBV11-3 combines with J gene TRBJ1-1, with TRBD1 as a possible D gene (5 bases). The CDR3 extends over 13 amino acids. V was pared by 5 bases and J by 4 bases, with 11 bases between. Germline CDR1 is SGHNT and CDR2 is YENEEA. CDR3 residues: CASSTNQGTEAFF. In nucleotides, the CDR3 is TGTGCCAGCAGCACAAATCAGGGCACTGAAGCTTTCTTT.

V usage is TRBV2 and J usage is TRBJ2-5, with D tentatively TRBD1 or TRBD2 (5 bases each). Per germline, CDR1 SNHLY and CDR2 FYNNEI. The length of the CDR3 is 13 residues. Trimming shortened V by 6 bases and J by 7 bases, and 15 bases separated the two germline ends. The CDR3 sequence is CASRWGNTGTQYF. The CDR3 DNA follows: TGTGCCAGCAGGTGGGGGAATACTGGGACCCAGTACTTC.

The chain joins TRBV10-2 to TRBJ2-5, with 9 bases matching TRBD2. Unmatched junction bases numbered 11, after V lost 7 bases and J lost 5 bases. The germline V gene encodes CDR1 WSHSY and CDR2 SAAADI. This CDR3 spans 15 amino acids. The DNA for the CDR3 is TGCGCCAGCATGAGGGTAGCGGGAGTTCGTGAGACCCAGTACTTC. This gives the protein CASMRVAGVRETQYF.

The V call is TRBV5-1, the J call TRBJ1-1, with D unclear. This CDR3 comprises 14 residues. Per the germline V gene, CDR1 is SGHRS and CDR2 is YFSETQ. The germline V and J ends were trimmed by 1 base and 1 base, with 8 bases remaining between them. CDR3 loop: CASSLNGANTEAFF. Here the CDR3 DNA reads TGCGCCAGCAGCTTGAACGGCGCGAACACTGAAGCTTTCTTT.

J is TRBJ1-5 and V is TRBV11-2, with D possibly matching TRBD1 (6 bases). This CDR3 is built from 14 residues. V gave up 7 bases and J gave up 2 bases, with 12 bases separating them. Germline values: CDR1 SGHAT, CDR2 FQNNGV. CDR3 loop: CASKEGGGNQPQHF. Here the CDR3 DNA reads TGTGCCAGCAAGGAAGGGGGGGGCAATCAGCCCCAGCATTTT.

This clone came up many times. The gene calls are TRBV7-8 and TRBJ2-4; 8 bases match TRBD1. The trim removed 5 bases at V and 8 bases at J, leaving 5 bases unmatched. The CDR3 is 13 residues long. Per the germline V gene, CDR1 is SGHVS and CDR2 is FQNEAQ. The CDR3 DNA reads TGTGCCAGCAGCAGACAGGACAGGGACATTCAGTACTTC. Protein sequence: CASSRQDRDIQYF.

The chain employs TRBV30 and TRBJ2-7; D is unclear. The germline V gene has CDR1 GTSNPN and CDR2 SVGIG (reference sequence). The ends were cut back, 0 bases at V and 3 bases at J, with 9 bases in the middle. CDR3 length equals 13 residues. The CDR3 DNA sequence: TGTGCCTGGAGTGTAATAGGGCTCTACGAGCAGTACTTC. This sequence encodes CAWSVIGLYEQYF.

This chain joins TRBV27 and TRBJ2-7; possible D gene TRBD1, 6 bases. Germline values: CDR1 MNHEY, CDR2 SMNVEV (reference sequence). The CDR3 length is 14 residues. Trimming left V 3 bases short and J 1 base short, with 10 bases between. In DNA, the CDR3 is TGTGCCAGCAGTTTGTTGGGGACATCCTACGAGCAGTACTTC. It specifies CASSLLGTSYEQYF.

The chain combines TRBV7-3 with TRBJ1-2; D perhaps matches TRBD1 (5 bases). CDR1 SGHTA and CDR2 FQGTGA come from the germline V gene. The length of the CDR3 is 14 residues. The V gene lost 0 bases and the J gene lost 3 bases, with 8 bases spanning the gap. The CDR3 DNA reads as TGTGCCAGCAGCTTAACGGGGGTGGACTATGGCTACACCTTC. Its protein is CASSLTGVDYGYTF. Together with reference TRBV7-3 and TRBJ1-2, the CDR3 gives the full variable domain: GAGVSQTPSNKVTEKGKYVELRCDPISGHTALYWYRQSLGQGPEFLIYFQGTGAADDSGLPNDRFFAVRPEGSVSTLKIQRTERGDSAVYLCASSLTGVDYGYTFGSGTRLTVV.

This clone appeared a single time. The V and J genes are TRBV7-8 and TRBJ2-4; tentatively, D is TRBD2 (5 bases). The CDR3 is 14 residues long. The germline gives CDR1 SGHVS, CDR2 FQNEAQ. V lost 5 bases and J 9 bases, leaving 17 bases between the germline ends. CDR3 sequence: CASSLQDWAGIQYF. CDR3 sequence (DNA): TGTGCCAGCAGCCTTCAGGATTGGGCGGGCATTCAGTACTTC.